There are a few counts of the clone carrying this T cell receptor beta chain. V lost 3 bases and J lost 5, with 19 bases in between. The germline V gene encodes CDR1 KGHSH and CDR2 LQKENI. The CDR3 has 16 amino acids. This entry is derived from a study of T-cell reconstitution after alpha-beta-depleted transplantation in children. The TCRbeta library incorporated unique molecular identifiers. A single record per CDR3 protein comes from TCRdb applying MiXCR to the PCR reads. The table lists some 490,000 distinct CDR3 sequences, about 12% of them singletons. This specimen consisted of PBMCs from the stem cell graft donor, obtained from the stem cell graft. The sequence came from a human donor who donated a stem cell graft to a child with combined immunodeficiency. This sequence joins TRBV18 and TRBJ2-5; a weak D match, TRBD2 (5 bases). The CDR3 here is CASSPAATVPGETQYF. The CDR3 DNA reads TGTGCCAGCTCACCCGCAGCGACGGTCCCGGGGGAGACCCAGTACTTC.